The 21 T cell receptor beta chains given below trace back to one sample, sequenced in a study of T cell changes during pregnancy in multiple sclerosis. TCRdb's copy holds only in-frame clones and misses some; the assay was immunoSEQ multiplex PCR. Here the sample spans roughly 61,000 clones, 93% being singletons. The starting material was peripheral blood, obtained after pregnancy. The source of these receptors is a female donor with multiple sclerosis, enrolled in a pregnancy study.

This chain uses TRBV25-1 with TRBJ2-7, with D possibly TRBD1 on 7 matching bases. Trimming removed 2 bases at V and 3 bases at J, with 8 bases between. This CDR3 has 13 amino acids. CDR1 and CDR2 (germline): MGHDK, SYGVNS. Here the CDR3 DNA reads TGTGCCAGCAGTGAACAGGGGGGCTACGAGCAGTACTTC. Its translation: CASSEQGGYEQYF.

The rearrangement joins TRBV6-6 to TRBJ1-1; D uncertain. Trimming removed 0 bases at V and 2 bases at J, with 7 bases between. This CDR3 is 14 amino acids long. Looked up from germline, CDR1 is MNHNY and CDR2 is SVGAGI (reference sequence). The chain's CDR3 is CASSYSYNNTEAFF. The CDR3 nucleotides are TGTGCCAGCAGTTACTCGTACAACAACACTGAAGCTTTCTTT.

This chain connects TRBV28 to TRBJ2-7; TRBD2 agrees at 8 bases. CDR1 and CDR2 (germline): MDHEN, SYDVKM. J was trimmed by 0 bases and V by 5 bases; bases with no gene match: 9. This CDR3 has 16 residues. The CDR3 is CASSRYRAGGSYEQYF. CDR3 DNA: TGTGCCAGCAGTCGTTACAGGGCGGGGGGCTCCTACGAGCAGTACTTC.

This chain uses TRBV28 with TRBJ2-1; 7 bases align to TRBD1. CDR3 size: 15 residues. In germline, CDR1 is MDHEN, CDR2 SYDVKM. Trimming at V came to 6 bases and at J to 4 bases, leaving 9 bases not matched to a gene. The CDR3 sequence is CASRSRGIPYNEQFF. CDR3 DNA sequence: TGTGCCAGCAGATCCAGGGGGATACCTTACAATGAGCAGTTCTTC.

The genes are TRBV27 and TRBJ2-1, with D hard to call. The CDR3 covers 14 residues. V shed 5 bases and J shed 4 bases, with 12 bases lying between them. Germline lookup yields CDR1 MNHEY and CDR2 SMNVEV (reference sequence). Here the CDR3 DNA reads TGTGCCAGCAGTCCGGCGGCAAATTACAATGAGCAGTTCTTC. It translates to CASSPAANYNEQFF.

Written as DNA, the CDR3 is TGTGCCATCAGTCGGCAGGGGGCGGACGAGCAGTACTTC. Translation: CAISRQGADEQYF. The chain links TRBV10-3 to TRBJ2-7, with TRBD1 matching over 8 bases. The CDR3 is 13 amino acids. Germline lookup yields CDR1 ENHRY and CDR2 SYGVKD. V lost 5 bases, J lost 5 bases, and 5 bases stayed unmatched.

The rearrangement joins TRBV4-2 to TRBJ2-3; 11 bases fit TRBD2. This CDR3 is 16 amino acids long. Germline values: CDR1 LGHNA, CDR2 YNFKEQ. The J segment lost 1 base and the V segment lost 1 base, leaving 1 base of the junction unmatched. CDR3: CASSQVAGGGTDTQYF. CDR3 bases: TGTGCCAGCAGCCAAGTAGCGGGAGGGGGCACAGATACGCAGTATTTT.

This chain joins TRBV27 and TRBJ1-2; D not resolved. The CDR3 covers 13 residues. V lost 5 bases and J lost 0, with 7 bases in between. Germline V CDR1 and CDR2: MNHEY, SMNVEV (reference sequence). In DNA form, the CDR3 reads TGTGCCAGCAGTGGCGGAGCTAACTATGGCTACACCTTC. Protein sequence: CASSGGANYGYTF.

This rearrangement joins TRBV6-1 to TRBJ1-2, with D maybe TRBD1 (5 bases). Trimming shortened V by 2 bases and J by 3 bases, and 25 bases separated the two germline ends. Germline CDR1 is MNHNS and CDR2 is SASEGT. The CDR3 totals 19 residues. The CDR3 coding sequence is TGTGCCAGCAGTGAATATGGACCGGAGGAGTTAGGGGACTACTATGGCTACACCTTC. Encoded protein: CASSEYGPEELGDYYGYTF.

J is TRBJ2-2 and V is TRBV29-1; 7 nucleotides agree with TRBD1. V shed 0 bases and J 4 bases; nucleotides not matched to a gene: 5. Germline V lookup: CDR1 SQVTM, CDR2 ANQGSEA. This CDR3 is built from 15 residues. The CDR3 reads CSVEDRGTATGELFF. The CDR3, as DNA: TGCAGCGTTGAAGATAGGGGGACAGCCACCGGGGAGCTGTTTTTT.

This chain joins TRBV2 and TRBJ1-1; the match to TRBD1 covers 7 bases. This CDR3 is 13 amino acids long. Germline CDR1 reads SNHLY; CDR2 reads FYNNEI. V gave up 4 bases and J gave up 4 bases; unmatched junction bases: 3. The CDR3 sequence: CASSVGGGTEAFF. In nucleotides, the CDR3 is TGTGCCAGCAGTGTAGGGGGCGGCACTGAAGCTTTCTTT. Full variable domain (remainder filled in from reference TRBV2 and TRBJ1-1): EPEVTQTPSHQVTQMGQEVILRCVPISNHLYFYWYRQILGQKVEFLVSFYNNEISEKSEIFDDQFSVERPDGSNFTLKIRSTKLEDSAMYFCASSVGGGTEAFFGQGTRLTVV.

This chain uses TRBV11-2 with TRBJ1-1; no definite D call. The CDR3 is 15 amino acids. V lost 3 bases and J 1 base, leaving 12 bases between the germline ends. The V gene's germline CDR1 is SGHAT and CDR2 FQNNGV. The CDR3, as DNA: TGTGCCAGCAGCTTTCACCCCGCGGAGAACACTGAAGCTTTCTTT. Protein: CASSFHPAENTEAFF.

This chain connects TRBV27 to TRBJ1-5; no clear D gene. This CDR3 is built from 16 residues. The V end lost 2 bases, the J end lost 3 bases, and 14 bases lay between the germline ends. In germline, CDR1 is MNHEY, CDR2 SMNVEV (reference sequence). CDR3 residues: CASSLRAGGYNQPQHF. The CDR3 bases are TGTGCCAGCAGTTTACGGGCGGGCGGTTACAATCAGCCCCAGCATTTT.

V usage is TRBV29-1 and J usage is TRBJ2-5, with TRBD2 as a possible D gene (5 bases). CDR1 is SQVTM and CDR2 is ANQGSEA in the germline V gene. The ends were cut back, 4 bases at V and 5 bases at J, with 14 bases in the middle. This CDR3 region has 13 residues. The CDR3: CSVALRVAETQYF. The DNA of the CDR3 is TGCAGCGTTGCGTTGAGGGTTGCGGAGACCCAGTACTTC.

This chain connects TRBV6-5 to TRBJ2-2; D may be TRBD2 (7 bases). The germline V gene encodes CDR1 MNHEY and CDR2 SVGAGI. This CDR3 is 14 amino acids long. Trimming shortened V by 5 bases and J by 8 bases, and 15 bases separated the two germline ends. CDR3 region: CASSPTGGGGELFF. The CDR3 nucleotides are TGTGCCAGCAGTCCCACGGGGGGCGGGGGGGAGCTGTTTTTT.

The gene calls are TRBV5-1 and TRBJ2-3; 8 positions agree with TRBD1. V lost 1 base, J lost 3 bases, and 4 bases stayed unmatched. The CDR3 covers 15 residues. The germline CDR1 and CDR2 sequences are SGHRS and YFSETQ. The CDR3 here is CASSLMDRETDTQYF. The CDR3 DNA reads TGCGCCAGCAGCTTGATGGACAGGGAAACAGATACGCAGTATTTT.

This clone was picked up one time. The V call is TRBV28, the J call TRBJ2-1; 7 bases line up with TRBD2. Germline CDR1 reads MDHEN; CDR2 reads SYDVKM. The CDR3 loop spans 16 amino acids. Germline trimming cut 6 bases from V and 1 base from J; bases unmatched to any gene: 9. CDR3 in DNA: TGTGCCAGCAGCGAGGCGGGAGATGGATCCTACAATGAGCAGTTCTTC. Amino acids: CASSEAGDGSYNEQFF.

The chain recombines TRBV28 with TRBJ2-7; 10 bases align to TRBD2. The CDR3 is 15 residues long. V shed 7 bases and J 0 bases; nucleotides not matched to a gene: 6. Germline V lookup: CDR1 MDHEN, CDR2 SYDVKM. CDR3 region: CASTSGSQRSYEQYF. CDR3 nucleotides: TGTGCCAGCACTAGCGGGAGCCAGCGCTCCTACGAGCAGTACTTC.

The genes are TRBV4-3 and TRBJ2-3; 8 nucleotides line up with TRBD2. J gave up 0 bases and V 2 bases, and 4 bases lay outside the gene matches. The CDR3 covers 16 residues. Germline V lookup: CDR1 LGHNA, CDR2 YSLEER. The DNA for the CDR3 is TGCGCCAGCAGCCAATCTACGGGAGGGAGCACAGATACGCAGTATTTT. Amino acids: CASSQSTGGSTDTQYF.

The DNA of the CDR3 is TGTGCCAGCAGCTATCTCCCCGGGACTAGCGGGAGGGGTAAAAACATTCAGTACTTC. It yields the protein CASSYLPGTSGRGKNIQYF. The chain carries TRBV5-6 and TRBJ2-4, with TRBD2 matching over 16 bases. CDR3 length: 19 amino acids. The germline V gene encodes CDR1 SGHDT and CDR2 YYEEEE. With 3 bases clipped from V and 4 bases from J, the junction kept 10 bases outside the gene matches.

The CDR3, as DNA: TGTGCCAGCAGCTTGTATCACCGGGAAGATAATCCGTTCTTC. Its translation: CASSLYHREDNPFF. This chain connects TRBV5-4 to TRBJ2-1, with a tentative D call TRBD2 (5 bases). Germline V gives CDR1 SGHNT, CDR2 YYREEE (reference sequence). Trimming shortened V by 1 base and J by 15 bases, and 20 bases separated the two germline ends. The CDR3 consists of 14 residues. The complete variable domain, with remaining parts taken from reference TRBV5-4 and TRBJ2-1, reads ETGVTQSPTHLIKTRGQQVTLRCSSQSGHNTVSWYQQALGQGPQFIFQYYREEENGRGNFPPRFSGLQFPNYSSELNVNALELDDSALYLCASSLYHREDNPFFGPGTRLTVL.